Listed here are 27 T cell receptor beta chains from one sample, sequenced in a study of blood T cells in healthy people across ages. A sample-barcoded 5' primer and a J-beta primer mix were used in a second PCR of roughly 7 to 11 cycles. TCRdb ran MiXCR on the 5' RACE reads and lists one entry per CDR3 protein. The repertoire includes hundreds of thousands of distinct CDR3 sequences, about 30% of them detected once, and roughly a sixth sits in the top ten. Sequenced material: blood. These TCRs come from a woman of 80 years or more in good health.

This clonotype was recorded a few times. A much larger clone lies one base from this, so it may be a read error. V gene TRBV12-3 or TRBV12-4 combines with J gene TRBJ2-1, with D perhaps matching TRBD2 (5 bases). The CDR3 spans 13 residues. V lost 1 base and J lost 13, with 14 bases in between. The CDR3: CASSLGPWETQFF. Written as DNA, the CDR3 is TGTGCCAGCAGTTTAGGACCGTGGGAGACCCAGTTCTTC.

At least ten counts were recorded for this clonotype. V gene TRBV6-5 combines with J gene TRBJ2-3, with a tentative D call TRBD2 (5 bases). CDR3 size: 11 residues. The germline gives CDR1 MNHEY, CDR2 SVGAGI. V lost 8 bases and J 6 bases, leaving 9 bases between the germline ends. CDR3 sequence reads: CASAGRDTQYF. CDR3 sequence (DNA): TGTGCCAGCGCGGGCAGGGATACGCAGTATTTT.

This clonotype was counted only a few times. The CDR3 protein is CASSLPGRGTEAFF. Written as DNA, the CDR3 is TGTGCCAGCAGCTTGCCAGGGAGGGGCACTGAAGCTTTCTTT. This sequence joins TRBV5-8 and TRBJ1-1; D might be TRBD1 (5 bases). The CDR3 sequence is 14 residues long. V lost 1 base and J lost 4, with 11 bases in between. Germline CDR1 and CDR2: SGHTS and YDEGEE.

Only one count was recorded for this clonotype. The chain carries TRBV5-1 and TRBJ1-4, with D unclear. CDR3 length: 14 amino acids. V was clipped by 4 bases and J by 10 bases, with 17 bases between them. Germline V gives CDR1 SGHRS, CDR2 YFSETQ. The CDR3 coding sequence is TGCGCCAGCAGCGATGGAGGTCTACATGGAAAACTGTTTTTT. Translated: CASSDGGLHGKLFF.

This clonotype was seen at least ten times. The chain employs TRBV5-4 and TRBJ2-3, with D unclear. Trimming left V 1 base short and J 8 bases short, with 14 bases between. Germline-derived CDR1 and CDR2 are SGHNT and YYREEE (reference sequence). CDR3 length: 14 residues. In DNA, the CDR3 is TGTGCCAGCAGCTTGTGGATCTGGGATGGTACGCAGTATTTT. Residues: CASSLWIWDGTQYF.

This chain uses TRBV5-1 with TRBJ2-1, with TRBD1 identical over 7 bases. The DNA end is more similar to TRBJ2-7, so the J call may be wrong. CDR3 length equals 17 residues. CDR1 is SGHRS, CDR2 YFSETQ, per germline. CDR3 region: CASSKMTGINLYNEQYF. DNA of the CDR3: TGCGCCAGCAGCAAAATGACAGGGATAAACTTGTACAATGAGCAGTACTTC.

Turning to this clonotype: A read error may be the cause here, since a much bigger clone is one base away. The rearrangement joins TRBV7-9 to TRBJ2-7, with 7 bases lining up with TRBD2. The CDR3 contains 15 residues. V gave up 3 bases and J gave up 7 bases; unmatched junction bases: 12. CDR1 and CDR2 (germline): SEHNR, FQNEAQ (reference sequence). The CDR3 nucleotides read TGTGCCAGCAGCTTTTTCGCGGGGGTCCGCAATGAGCAGTACTTC. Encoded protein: CASSFFAGVRNEQYF.

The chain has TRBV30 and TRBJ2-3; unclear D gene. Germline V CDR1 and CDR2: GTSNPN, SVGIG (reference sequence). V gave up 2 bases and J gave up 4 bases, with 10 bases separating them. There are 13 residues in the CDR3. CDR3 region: CAWSLRQADTQYF. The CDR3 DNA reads TGTGCCTGGAGTTTGAGGCAAGCAGATACGCAGTATTTT.

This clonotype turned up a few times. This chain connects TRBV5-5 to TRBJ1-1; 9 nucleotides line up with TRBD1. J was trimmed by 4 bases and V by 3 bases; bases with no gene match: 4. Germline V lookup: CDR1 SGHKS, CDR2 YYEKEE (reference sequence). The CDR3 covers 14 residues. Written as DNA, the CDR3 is TGTGCCAGCAGCTGGGGACAGGGACCCACTGAAGCTTTCTTT. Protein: CASSWGQGPTEAFF.

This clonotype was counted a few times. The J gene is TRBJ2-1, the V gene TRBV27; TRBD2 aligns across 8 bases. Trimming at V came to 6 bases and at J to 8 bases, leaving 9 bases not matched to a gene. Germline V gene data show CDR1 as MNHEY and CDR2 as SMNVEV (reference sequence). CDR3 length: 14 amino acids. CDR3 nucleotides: TGTGCCAGCAGCCTTATAGATAGCGGGGATGAGCAGTTCTTC. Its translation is CASSLIDSGDEQFF.

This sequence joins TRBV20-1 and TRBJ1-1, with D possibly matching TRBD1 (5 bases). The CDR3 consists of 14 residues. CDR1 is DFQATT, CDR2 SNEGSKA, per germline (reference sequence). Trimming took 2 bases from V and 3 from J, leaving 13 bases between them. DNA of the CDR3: TGCAGTGCTAGATTGGTGGGAGGGGACACTGAAGCTTTCTTT. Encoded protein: CSARLVGGDTEAFF.

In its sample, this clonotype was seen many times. The CDR3 protein is CSASQRANEKLFF. For the CDR3, the DNA is TGCAGTGCTTCTCAGAGGGCTAATGAAAAACTGTTTTTT. The V and J genes are TRBV20-1 and TRBJ1-4; D gene ambiguous. Trimming removed 5 bases at V and 3 bases at J, with 10 bases between. Germline CDR1 and CDR2: DFQATT and SNEGSKA (reference sequence). This CDR3 comprises 13 residues.

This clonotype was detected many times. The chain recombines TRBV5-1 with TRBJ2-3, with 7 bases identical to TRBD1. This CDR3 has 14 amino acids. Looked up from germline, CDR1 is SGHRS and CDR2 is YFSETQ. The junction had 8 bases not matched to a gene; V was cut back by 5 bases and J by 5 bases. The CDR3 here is CASSLDRQGDTQYF. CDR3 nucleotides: TGCGCCAGCAGTCTCGACCGACAGGGAGATACGCAGTATTTT.

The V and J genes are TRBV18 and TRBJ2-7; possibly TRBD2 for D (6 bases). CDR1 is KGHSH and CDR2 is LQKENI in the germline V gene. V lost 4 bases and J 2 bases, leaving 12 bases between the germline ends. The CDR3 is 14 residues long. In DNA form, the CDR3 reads TGTGCCAGCTCACAGCACCCGGGGGCCTACGAGCAGTACTTC. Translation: CASSQHPGAYEQYF.

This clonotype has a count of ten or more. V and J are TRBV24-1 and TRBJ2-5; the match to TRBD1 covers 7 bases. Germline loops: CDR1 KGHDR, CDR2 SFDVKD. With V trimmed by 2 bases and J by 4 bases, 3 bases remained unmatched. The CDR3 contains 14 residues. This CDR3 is CATSDWDRGETQYF. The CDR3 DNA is TGTGCCACCAGTGATTGGGACAGAGGAGAGACCCAGTACTTC.

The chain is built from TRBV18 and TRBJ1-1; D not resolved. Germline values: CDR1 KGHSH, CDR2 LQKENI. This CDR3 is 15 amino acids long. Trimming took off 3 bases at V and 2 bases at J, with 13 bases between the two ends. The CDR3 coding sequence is TGTGCCAGCTCACCCTTAGGGAAGAGAAACACTGAAGCTTTCTTT. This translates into CASSPLGKRNTEAFF.

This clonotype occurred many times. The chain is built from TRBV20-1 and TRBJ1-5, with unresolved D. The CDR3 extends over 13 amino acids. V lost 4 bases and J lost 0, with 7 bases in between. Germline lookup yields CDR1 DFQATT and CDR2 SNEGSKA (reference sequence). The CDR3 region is CSANPNSNQPQHF. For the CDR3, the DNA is TGCAGTGCTAACCCTAATAGCAATCAGCCCCAGCATTTT.

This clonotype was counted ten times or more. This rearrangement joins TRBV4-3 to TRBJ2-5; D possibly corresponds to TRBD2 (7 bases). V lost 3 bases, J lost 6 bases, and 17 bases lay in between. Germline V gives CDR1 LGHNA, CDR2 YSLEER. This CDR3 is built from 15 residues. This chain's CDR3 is CASSHLGGGGKTQYF. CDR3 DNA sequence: TGCGCCAGCAGCCACCTAGGGGGGGGCGGAAAGACCCAGTACTTC.

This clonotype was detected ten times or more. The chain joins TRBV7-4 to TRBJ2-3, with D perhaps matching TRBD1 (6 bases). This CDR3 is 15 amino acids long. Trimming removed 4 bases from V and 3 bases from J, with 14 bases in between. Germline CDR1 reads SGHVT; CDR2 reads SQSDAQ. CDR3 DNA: TGTGCCAGCAGCTCCCAACAGGGATCGACAGATACGCAGTATTTT. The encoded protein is CASSSQQGSTDTQYF.

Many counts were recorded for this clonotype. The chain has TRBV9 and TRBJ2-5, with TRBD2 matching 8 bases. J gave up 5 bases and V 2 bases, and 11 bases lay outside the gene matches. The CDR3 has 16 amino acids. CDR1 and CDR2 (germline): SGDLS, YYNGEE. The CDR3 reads CASSVSTSGLRETQYF. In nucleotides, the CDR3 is TGTGCCAGCAGCGTCAGTACTAGCGGATTAAGGGAGACCCAGTACTTC.

CDR3 coding DNA: TGTGCCAGCAGCGGGGAAGCGGAGGGGCTTACCGGGGAGCTGTTTTTT. As protein: CASSGEAEGLTGELFF. The V call is TRBV7-2, the J call TRBJ2-2; D is perhaps TRBD2 (6 bases). Germline V CDR1 and CDR2: SGHTA, FQGNSA. The length of the CDR3 is 16 residues. Trimming cost V 5 bases and J 5 bases, with 18 bases left between them. The full variable domain, its missing parts supplied by reference TRBV7-2 and TRBJ2-2, is GAGVSQSPSNKVTEKGKDVELRCDPISGHTALYWYRQSLGQGLEFLIYFQGNSAPDKSGLPSDRFSAERTGGSVSTLTIQRTQQEDSAVYLCASSGEAEGLTGELFFGEGSRLTVL.

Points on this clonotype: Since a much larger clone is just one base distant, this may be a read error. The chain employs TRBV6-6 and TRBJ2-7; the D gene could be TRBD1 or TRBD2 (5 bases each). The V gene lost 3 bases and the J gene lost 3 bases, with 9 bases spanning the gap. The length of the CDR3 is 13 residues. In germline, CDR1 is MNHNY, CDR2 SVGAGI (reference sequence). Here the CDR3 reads CASSYWDGYEQYF. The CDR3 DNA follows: TGTGCCAGCAGTTATTGGGACGGCTACGAGCAGTACTTC.

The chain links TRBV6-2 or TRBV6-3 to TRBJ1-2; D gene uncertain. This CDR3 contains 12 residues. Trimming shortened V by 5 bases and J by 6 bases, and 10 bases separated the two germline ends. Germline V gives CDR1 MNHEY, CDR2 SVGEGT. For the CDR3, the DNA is TGTGCCAGCAGTAATACAGCGGATGGCTACACCTTC. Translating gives CASSNTADGYTF.

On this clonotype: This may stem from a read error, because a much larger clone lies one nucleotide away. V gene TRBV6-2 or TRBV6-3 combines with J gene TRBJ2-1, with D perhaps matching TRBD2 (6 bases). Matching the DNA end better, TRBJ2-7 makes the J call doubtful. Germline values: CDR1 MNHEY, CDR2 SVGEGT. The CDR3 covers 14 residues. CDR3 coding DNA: TGTGCCAGCGGCCCTAGCGCAACAAACAATGAGCAGTACTTC. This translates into CASGPSATNNEQYF.

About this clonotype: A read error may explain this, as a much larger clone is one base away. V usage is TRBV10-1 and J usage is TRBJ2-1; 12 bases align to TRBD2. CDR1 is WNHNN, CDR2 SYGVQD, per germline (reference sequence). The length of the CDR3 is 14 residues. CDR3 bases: TGCGCCAGCAGTATGACTAGCGGGGGTAATGAGCAGTTGTTC. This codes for CASSMTSGGNEQLF.

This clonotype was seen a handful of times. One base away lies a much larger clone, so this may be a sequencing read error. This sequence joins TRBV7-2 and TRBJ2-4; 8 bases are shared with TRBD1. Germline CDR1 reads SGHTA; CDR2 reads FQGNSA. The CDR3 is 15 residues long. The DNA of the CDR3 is TGTGCCGGCAGCTTACAGGGGGTTACCAAAAACATTCAGTACTTC. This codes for CAGSLQGVTKNIQYF.

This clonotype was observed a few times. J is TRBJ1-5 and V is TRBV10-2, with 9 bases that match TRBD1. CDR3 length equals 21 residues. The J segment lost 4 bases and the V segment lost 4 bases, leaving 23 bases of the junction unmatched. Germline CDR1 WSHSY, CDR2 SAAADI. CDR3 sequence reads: CASSGLTGGTGRIGGNQPQHF. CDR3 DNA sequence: TGCGCCAGCAGTGGCCTAACCGGGGGGACAGGGAGGATTGGCGGGAATCAGCCCCAGCATTTT.